Listed below are T cell receptor beta chains from one sample, sequenced in a study of T-cell memory formation after mild COVID-19. From the 5' RACE reads, TCRdb called clonotypes with MiXCR, one entry per CDR3 protein. The sample has about 560,000 distinct CDR3 sequences, roughly 20% seen once. The material sequenced was PBMCs or a T cell subset sorted from them (not recorded which). The receptors were gathered from an adult woman who had mild COVID-19 (a few samples of this study predate the infection). Cell type and time point are not known. Each CDR3 is given with its conserved first and last residue. Fields, in order: CDR3 DNA, CDR3 protein, J gene, clone size, V gene, D gene. The D gene is left open where the match is weak. Rows give clone size only sometimes, using once, few, many, or a class for an expanded clone.

TGTGCCAGCAGCGCCTTACAGGGGGATGGCTACACCTTC,CASSALQGDGYTF,TRBJ1-2,.,TRBV9,TRBD1
TGCGCCAGCAGCTCAGGACTAGCGGGGGATGAGCAGTTCTTC,CASSSGLAGDEQFF,TRBJ2-1,.,TRBV5-1,TRBD2
TGTGCCATCAGTGAGTATGTAGGGAGAGACTACGAGCAGTACTTC,CAISEYVGRDYEQYF,TRBJ2-7,few,TRBV10-3,.
TGTGCCTGGAGTGTATTCAAGCGGATAAGGTACAATGAGCAGTTCTTC,CAWSVFKRIRYNEQFF,TRBJ2-1,.,TRBV30,.
TGCAGTGCCAACGACAGGGGATCATTCGGGGAGACCCAGTACTTC,CSANDRGSFGETQYF,TRBJ2-5,.,TRBV20-1,TRBD1
TGTGCCAGCACGGACAGGGGTACAGATACGCAGTATTTT,CASTDRGTDTQYF,TRBJ2-3,.,TRBV6-8,TRBD1
TGCGCCAGCAGCTCCCGGGGGGGAGCCAATGAGCAGTTCTTC,CASSSRGGANEQFF,TRBJ2-1,.,TRBV5-1,TRBD2
TGCGCCAGCAAGGTAGACTCCTACAATGAGCAGTTCTTC,CASKVDSYNEQFF,TRBJ2-1,.,TRBV5-1,.
TGTGCCAGCAGTTTAGCCGGGACAGGGCAGAATGGCTACACCTTC,CASSLAGTGQNGYTF,TRBJ1-2,.,TRBV28,TRBD1
TGCGCCAGCAGCCGAGGACAGGGGCCAGATACGCAGTATTTT,CASSRGQGPDTQYF,TRBJ2-3,few,TRBV4-1,TRBD1
TGTGCCACCAGTGATTTGACAGGTGAAGCTTTCTTT,CATSDLTGEAFF,TRBJ1-1,.,TRBV24-1,.
TGCAGCGGCCAGATCGGAGCGGACACTGAAGCTTTCTTT,CSGQIGADTEAFF,TRBJ1-1,.,TRBV29-1,.
TGTGCCAGCAGCTCTAGCGTATCCTACGAGCAGTACTTC,CASSSSVSYEQYF,TRBJ2-7,few,TRBV7-2,.
TGCAGTGCTAGACACCGGGACTTCAGCTCCTACGAGCAGTACTTC,CSARHRDFSSYEQYF,TRBJ2-7,.,TRBV20-1,.
TGTGCCAGCAGCTTGGTTCTGGCAGGGAACACTGAAGCTTTCTTT,CASSLVLAGNTEAFF,TRBJ1-1,.,TRBV7-9,.
TGTGCCAGCAGCGATACAGGGTTAGGCAATCAGCCCCAGCATTTT,CASSDTGLGNQPQHF,TRBJ1-5,.,TRBV12-3/TRBV12-4,.
TGTGCCAGCAGTTTATTGCGAAGAGGGGGGGCACACCGCACCTACGAGCAGTACTTC,CASSLLRRGGAHRTYEQYF,TRBJ2-7,.,TRBV27,.
TGTGCCAGCAGTTACCTACAGGGAACCACAGATACGCAGTATTTT,CASSYLQGTTDTQYF,TRBJ2-3,few,TRBV6-5,.
TGTGCCATCAGTGTTACTCCGACAGGGAGCTCCTACAATGAGCAGTTCTTC,CAISVTPTGSSYNEQFF,TRBJ2-1,few,TRBV10-3,TRBD1
TGCATCGCCTCGGGACAGAACTCCTACGAGCAGTACTTC,CIASGQNSYEQYF,TRBJ2-7,.,TRBV29-1,TRBD1
TGTGCCAGCGTAAGGACGGGGTACAATGAGCAGTTCTTC,CASVRTGYNEQFF,TRBJ2-1,.,TRBV11-2,.
TGTGCCAGCAGCTTGTTTGCGGTGAGCACAGATACGCAGTATTTT,CASSLFAVSTDTQYF,TRBJ2-3,few,TRBV5-6,.
TGCAGCGTTGAATCCAGGGTACGAACCGGGGAGCTGTTTTTT,CSVESRVRTGELFF,TRBJ2-2,.,TRBV29-1,.
TGTGCCAGCAGCGGGGCAAGTCCCGTGTACTTC,CASSGASPVYF,TRBJ2-5,.,TRBV11-2,.
TGTGCCACCAGCGGGACTAGCGGCACAGATACGCAGTATTTT,CATSGTSGTDTQYF,TRBJ2-3,.,TRBV24-1,TRBD2
TGTGCCAGCAGCCAGTGGGGTAACTATGGCTACACCTTC,CASSQWGNYGYTF,TRBJ1-2,.,TRBV6-5,.
TGTGCCAGCAGCCAAGTGCTATCTAGCGAGCAGTACTTC,CASSQVLSSEQYF,TRBJ2-7,few,TRBV14,.
TGTGCCATCAGTGAGGGATCAGTTTGGGCTTTCTTT,CAISEGSVWAFF,TRBJ1-1,.,TRBV10-3,.
TGCAGTGCTCTGACAGGGGGGTCTTCCTACGAGCAGTACTTC,CSALTGGSSYEQYF,TRBJ2-7,.,TRBV20-1,TRBD1
TGTGCCAGCAGCCAAGGTCCGGGGGGGCCTTTCAATGAGCAGTTCTTC,CASSQGPGGPFNEQFF,TRBJ2-1,few,TRBV3-1,TRBD2
TGCGCCAGCAGCCAAGCTCTGAAAGGACAGGGCCTCAATCAGCCCCAGCATTTT,CASSQALKGQGLNQPQHF,TRBJ1-5,few,TRBV4-1,TRBD1
TGTGCCAGCAGCCGGGACAAGGGACGGCTTGGAATCTTC,CASSRDKGRLGIF,TRBJ2-1,.,TRBV5-6,.
TGTGCCAGCAGCGCCGGGACATCCCTCCTTCAATTT,CASSAGTSLLQF,TRBJ1-1,.,TRBV7-3,.
TGTGCCAGCAGCACCTCCCTCCTGACTAGCGCGACCCGAGGCGAGCAGTACTTC,CASSTSLLTSATRGEQYF,TRBJ2-7,.,TRBV7-9,TRBD2
TGTGCCTGGAGTGGACCGGGACCTGAGCAGTTCTTC,CAWSGPGPEQFF,TRBJ2-1,.,TRBV30,.
TGTGCCAGTAGTGGTGGACAGGGAATATCCTACAATGAGCAGTTCTTC,CASSGGQGISYNEQFF,TRBJ2-1,.,TRBV19,TRBD1
TGTGCCAGCAGTTTAACATCCGTGGGGGTGGTGGATGAGCAGTTCTTC,CASSLTSVGVVDEQFF,TRBJ2-1,.,TRBV12-3/TRBV12-4,.
TGCGCCAGCAGCTTGGCCGGGACAGTACCGTACACTGAAGCTTTCTTT,CASSLAGTVPYTEAFF,TRBJ1-1,.,TRBV5-1,TRBD1
TGTGCCAGCAGCCAAGATCAAGATTCCAGGACTAGCGGACCCTACGAGCAGTACTTC,CASSQDQDSRTSGPYEQYF,TRBJ2-7,.,TRBV3-1,TRBD2
TGTGCCAGCAGTTTCCGGTCAGATACGCAGTATTTT,CASSFRSDTQYF,TRBJ2-3,.,TRBV12-3/TRBV12-4,.
TGTGCCAGCAACGGGGGACTAGCGGGAGATAGGAATGAGCAGTTCTTC,CASNGGLAGDRNEQFF,TRBJ2-1,few,TRBV12-3/TRBV12-4,TRBD2
TGCAGTGCTAGACTATTTAAAGGCAATGAGCAGTTCTTC,CSARLFKGNEQFF,TRBJ2-1,few,TRBV20-1,.
TGTGCCAGCAGCCAAGATAGTGGGGCGCGGGCTTTCTTT,CASSQDSGARAFF,TRBJ1-1,.,TRBV3-1,.
TGTGCCAGCAGCATCCCCGGGACAGGGGACGAGCAGTACTTC,CASSIPGTGDEQYF,TRBJ2-7,.,TRBV11-2,TRBD1
TGTGCCAGCTCACCACCGGGGGGGCCGAACACCGGGGAGCTGTTTTTT,CASSPPGGPNTGELFF,TRBJ2-2,few,TRBV18,.
TGTGCCAGTAGTATTGGCGGGGGGGCGTCGAATGAGCAGTTCTTC,CASSIGGGASNEQFF,TRBJ2-1,.,TRBV19,TRBD2
TGTGCCAGCAGCTCATTGACTAGCGGGGGGGAGACCCAGTACTTC,CASSSLTSGGETQYF,TRBJ2-5,.,TRBV11-2,TRBD2
TGTGCCAGCAGCGGGGGACAGCGACTAAACACTGAAGCTTTCTTT,CASSGGQRLNTEAFF,TRBJ1-1,.,TRBV5-5,TRBD1
TGTGCCAGCAGCTCATCCTCCGGGACTAGCTACAATGAGCAGTTCTTC,CASSSSSGTSYNEQFF,TRBJ2-1,few,TRBV7-6,TRBD2
TGTGCCAGCAGCACCCGCCCCCAGGGCGTCTTCTCCGGGGAGCTGTTTTTT,CASSTRPQGVFSGELFF,TRBJ2-2,few,TRBV11-3,.